This passage covers 27 T cell receptor beta chains from one sample sequenced in a study of cytomegalovirus exposure and HLA in healthy donors. Primers included in the PCR were 60 Vbeta and 13 Jbeta primers. Generated by immunoSEQ multiplex PCR, the TCRdb table keeps only in-frame clones and is missing some. The table has 150,000 to 200,000 clones, about 83% seen once. Material: PBMCs. The receptors come from a girl aged 5-17 years in good health and CMV-seropositive.

V usage is TRBV10-3 and J usage is TRBJ2-3; a possible D gene is TRBD1 (6 bases). The germline V gene encodes CDR1 ENHRY and CDR2 SYGVKD. The V and J ends lost 4 bases and 0 bases respectively, with 14 bases between them. The CDR3 has 16 amino acids. In nucleotides, the CDR3 is TGTGCCATCAGTGCAACAGGGTGGCGCAGCACAGATACGCAGTATTTT. This codes for CAISATGWRSTDTQYF.

The CDR3 DNA is TGTGCCAGCAGCTTTTCGGGAGCGAATGAGCAGTTCTTC. Residues: CASSFSGANEQFF. V and J are TRBV11-3 and TRBJ2-1, with D maybe TRBD2 (6 bases). There are 13 residues in the CDR3. The germline V gene has CDR1 SGHNT and CDR2 YENEEA. Trimming left V 3 bases short and J 7 bases short, with 10 bases between. Looking up the rest from reference TRBV11-3 and TRBJ2-1 gives the full variable domain: EAGVVQSPRYKIIEKKQPVAFWCNPISGHNTLYWYLQNLGQGPELLIRYENEEAVDDSQLPKDRFSAERLKGVDSTLKIQPAELGDSAVYLCASSFSGANEQFFGPGTRLTVL.

The chain recombines TRBV19 with TRBJ2-1, with D perhaps TRBD1 (7 bases). The CDR3 sequence is 16 residues long. Germline-derived CDR1 and CDR2 are LNHDA and SQIVND (reference sequence). V was trimmed by 6 bases and J by 7 bases, leaving 22 bases between them. This CDR3 reads CASSGLRGVVGNEQFF. The DNA of the CDR3 is TGTGCCAGTAGCGGACTCAGGGGGGTCGTGGGGAATGAGCAGTTCTTC. The full variable domain, in which reference TRBV19 and TRBJ2-1 provide the parts outside the CDR3, is DGGITQSPKYLFRKEGQNVTLSCEQNLNHDAMYWYRQDPGQGLRLIYYSQIVNDFQKGDIAEGYSVSREKKESFPLTVTSAQKNPTAFYLCASSGLRGVVGNEQFFGPGTRLTVL.

This clone has just one count. The chain carries TRBV7-9 and TRBJ1-2; D unresolved. The CDR3 length is 15 residues. Per the germline V gene, CDR1 is SEHNR and CDR2 is FQNEAQ (reference sequence). V dropped 1 base and J dropped 1 base, with 10 bases sitting between them. The CDR3 DNA reads as TGTGCCAGCAGCTTAGGTGGAGACGATAACTATGGCTACACCTTC. Translated, it gives CASSLGGDDNYGYTF.

This clone came up a few times. The chain joins TRBV6-5 to TRBJ2-7, with 8 bases that match TRBD2. Germline assignment: CDR1 MNHEY and CDR2 SVGAGI. The CDR3 loop spans 13 amino acids. V shed 5 bases and J 6 bases; nucleotides not matched to a gene: 6. CDR3 region: CASSLRGGIEQYF. CDR3 coding DNA: TGTGCCAGCAGTCTACGGGGGGGGATCGAGCAGTACTTC.

This chain connects TRBV11-2 to TRBJ2-2, with TRBD2 matching 8 bases. The CDR3 sequence is 13 residues long. CDR1 is SGHAT and CDR2 is FQNNGV in the germline V gene. V shed 6 bases, J shed 10 bases, and the junction held 7 bases outside the gene matches. The DNA of the CDR3 is TGTGCCAGCAGAGGAAGCGGGGGAAAGGAGCTGTTTTTT. Its translation is CASRGSGGKELFF.

This chain links TRBV5-6 with TRBJ1-2; a weak D match, TRBD1 (5 bases). This CDR3 region has 15 residues. Germline V gene data show CDR1 as SGHDT and CDR2 as YYEEEE. Trimming left V 0 bases short and J 2 bases short, with 11 bases between. DNA of the CDR3: TGTGCCAGCAGCTTGGAGGGGAGGGCCAACTATGGCTACACCTTC. As protein: CASSLEGRANYGYTF.

The chain recombines TRBV6-5 with TRBJ2-7; D gene ambiguous. V shed 8 bases and J shed 7 bases, with 15 bases lying between them. CDR1 and CDR2 (germline): MNHEY, SVGAGI. The CDR3 consists of 12 residues. The CDR3 DNA follows: TGTGCCAGCCAGAACAGCCTTTTTGAGCAGTACTTC. Its translation: CASQNSLFEQYF.

This clone has more than one count but fewer than ten. The gene calls are TRBV28 and TRBJ1-1; 9 bases are a match to TRBD1. Germline V lookup: CDR1 MDHEN, CDR2 SYDVKM. The V gene end was trimmed by 6 bases and the J gene end by 1 base; junction bases not matched to a gene: 3. This CDR3 is built from 14 residues. The CDR3 is CASSGTGPNTEAFF. In nucleotides, the CDR3 is TGTGCCAGCAGCGGGACAGGGCCGAACACTGAAGCTTTCTTT.

This rearrangement joins TRBV6-5 to TRBJ1-1, with D tentatively TRBD1 (5 bases). Trimming left V 0 bases short and J 5 bases short, with 10 bases between. Germline CDR1 MNHEY, CDR2 SVGAGI. The CDR3 runs to 14 residues. DNA of the CDR3: TGTGCCAGCAGTTACTCGATTGGGGCTACTGAAGCTTTCTTT. Translated, it gives CASSYSIGATEAFF.

The chain has TRBV27 and TRBJ1-1; D is unclear. V was trimmed by 8 bases and J by 5 bases, leaving 21 bases between them. The CDR3 extends over 15 amino acids. Germline assignment: CDR1 MNHEY and CDR2 SMNVEV (reference sequence). CDR3 sequence: CASSIGPSVYTEAFF. CDR3 sequence (DNA): TGTGCCAGCTCTATAGGGCCTAGCGTCTATACTGAAGCTTTCTTT.

The V gene is TRBV19, the J gene TRBJ1-2; D unresolved. Germline V lookup: CDR1 LNHDA, CDR2 SQIVND (reference sequence). The CDR3 covers 14 residues. The V end was cut by 0 bases, the J end by 6 bases, with 11 bases between. CDR3 residues: CASSIDGGLNGYTF. In DNA form, the CDR3 reads TGTGCCAGTAGTATAGATGGAGGGTTAAATGGCTACACCTTC.

The rearrangement links TRBV15 to TRBJ2-1; 8 positions agree with TRBD1. Germline CDR1 reads LNHNV; CDR2 reads YYDKDF (reference sequence). The CDR3 totals 14 residues. The V segment lost 5 bases and the J segment 2 bases; nucleotides outside the gene matches: 2. The CDR3 region is CATSQGAAYNEQFF. CDR3 coding DNA: TGTGCCACCAGCCAGGGGGCCGCCTACAATGAGCAGTTCTTC.

The V and J genes are TRBV7-2 and TRBJ1-5; D is undetermined. The V end was cut by 1 base, the J end by 6 bases, with 13 bases between. The CDR3 is 15 residues long. Germline V lookup: CDR1 SGHTA, CDR2 FQGNSA. The CDR3 protein is CASSLERGESQPQHF. CDR3 bases: TGTGCCAGCAGCTTAGAACGGGGAGAAAGTCAGCCCCAGCATTTT. The variable domain in full, with the rest retrieved from reference TRBV7-2 and TRBJ1-5, is GAGVSQSPSNKVTEKGKDVELRCDPISGHTALYWYRQSLGQGLEFLIYFQGNSAPDKSGLPSDRFSAERTGGSVSTLTIQRTQQEDSAVYLCASSLERGESQPQHFGDGTRLSIL.

This chain uses TRBV9 with TRBJ1-1, with D perhaps matching TRBD1 (5 bases). There are 14 residues in the CDR3. The V and J ends lost 3 bases and 11 bases respectively, with 20 bases between them. Germline V gene sequence: CDR1 SGDLS, CDR2 YYNGEE. The CDR3 nucleotides read TGTGCCAGCAGCGGACGGGGGGGTTCGACCGGGGCTTTCTTT. It yields the protein CASSGRGGSTGAFF.

There are a few counts of this clone. The chain is built from TRBV5-1 and TRBJ2-5, with D maybe TRBD1 (6 bases). Germline assignment: CDR1 SGHRS and CDR2 YFSETQ. CDR3 length equals 16 residues. V was trimmed by 1 base and J by 5 bases, leaving 18 bases between them. CDR3: CASSLRPPLRGETQYF. The CDR3 DNA follows: TGCGCCAGCAGCTTGCGCCCCCCCCTAAGGGGGGAGACCCAGTACTTC.

This chain links TRBV29-1 with TRBJ1-2; D not certain. Germline V lookup: CDR1 SQVTM, CDR2 ANQGSEA. Trimming cost V 4 bases and J 6 bases, with 12 bases left between them. The CDR3 consists of 12 residues. CDR3 sequence: CSVALSPNGYTF. CDR3 coding DNA: TGCAGCGTTGCACTATCGCCCAATGGCTACACCTTC.

The rearrangement uses TRBV5-4 and TRBJ2-7; TRBD2 agrees at 9 bases. Germline CDR1 SGHNT, CDR2 YYREEE (reference sequence). The CDR3 has 12 amino acids. Losses at the gene ends were 7 bases for V and 6 bases for J; bases not matched to a gene: 5. The CDR3 DNA reads TGTGCCAGCGGACTAGCGATGGGCGAGCAGTACTTC. This gives the protein CASGLAMGEQYF.

The rearrangement links TRBV7-9 to TRBJ2-4; 8 positions match TRBD1. The V gene's germline CDR1 is SEHNR and CDR2 FQNEAQ (reference sequence). V trimming: 1 base; J trimming: 9 bases; junction bases outside the gene matches: 2. There are 13 residues in the CDR3. CDR3 sequence: CASSLGTGPIQYF. The DNA for the CDR3 is TGTGCCAGCAGCTTAGGGACAGGGCCCATTCAGTACTTC.

V and J are TRBV29-1 and TRBJ1-1; D not certain. Trimming shortened V by 5 bases and J by 4 bases, and 8 bases separated the two germline ends. The CDR3 is made up of 11 amino acids. The germline gives CDR1 SQVTM, CDR2 ANQGSEA. The CDR3 loop reads CSVPASTEAFF. The DNA for the CDR3 is TGCAGCGTTCCTGCCAGCACTGAAGCTTTCTTT.

The chain uses TRBV6-6 and TRBJ2-5; 7 nucleotides agree with TRBD2. V shed 5 bases and J 5 bases; nucleotides not matched to a gene: 11. The CDR3 loop spans 15 amino acids. The germline V gene encodes CDR1 MNHNY and CDR2 SVGAGI (reference sequence). The CDR3 DNA is TGTGCCAGCAGTCGACAATCGGGGGGTGTGGAGACCCAGTACTTC. Translation gives CASSRQSGGVETQYF.

The chain is built from TRBV10-3 and TRBJ2-1; 11 bases line up with TRBD2. Germline CDR1 ENHRY, CDR2 SYGVKD. The CDR3 has 18 amino acids. V gave up 0 bases and J gave up 6 bases; unmatched junction bases: 10. CDR3 in DNA: TGTGCCATCAGTGAGTCAGAGGTAGCGGGGGGGCTTTTCAATGAGCAGTTCTTC. Protein: CAISESEVAGGLFNEQFF.

CDR3 nucleotide sequence: TGTGCCAGCAGACCCAAGGACAGGGCCACTGAAGCTTTCTTT. Translation gives CASRPKDRATEAFF. The rearrangement joins TRBV9 to TRBJ1-1, with TRBD1 matching 8 bases. The CDR3 covers 14 residues. The ends lost 5 bases at V and 4 bases at J; junction bases unmatched: 7. Germline lookup yields CDR1 SGDLS and CDR2 YYNGEE.

The rearrangement joins TRBV14 to TRBJ1-1; 7 nucleotides agree with TRBD1. The ends lost 4 bases at V and 7 bases at J; junction bases unmatched: 12. In germline, CDR1 is SGHDN, CDR2 FVKESK. The length of the CDR3 is 15 residues. The CDR3 loop reads CASSRILTGTVEAFF. Written as DNA, the CDR3 is TGTGCCAGCAGCCGAATCCTAACGGGGACAGTTGAAGCTTTCTTT.

The chain has TRBV5-8 and TRBJ1-1; 7 nucleotides agree with TRBD1. Trimming cost V 7 bases and J 6 bases; bases outside gene matches: 18. Germline loops: CDR1 SGHTS, CDR2 YDEGEE. The CDR3 loop spans 16 amino acids. DNA of the CDR3: TGTGCCAGCCGAACACGACAGGGCTACATACAGTCTGAAGCTTTCTTT. Translating gives CASRTRQGYIQSEAFF.

The rearrangement joins TRBV7-6 to TRBJ2-3; 14 positions match TRBD2. The junction had 9 bases not matched to a gene; V was cut back by 4 bases and J by 3 bases. This CDR3 spans 18 amino acids. Germline assignment: CDR1 SGHVS and CDR2 FNYEAQ. DNA for the CDR3: TGTGCCAGCAGCTCCCTACGGACTAGCGGGGGGAGAACAGATACGCAGTATTTT. It translates to CASSSLRTSGGRTDTQYF.

This clone occurred once. The rearrangement joins TRBV5-7 to TRBJ1-5; perhaps TRBD1 as D (5 bases). TRBV5-7 has ORF status, its function being uncertain. The CDR3 length is 17 residues. Trimming shortened V by 3 bases and J by 5 bases, and 21 bases separated the two germline ends. The CDR3 spells CASSSRWIETVYQPQHF. CDR3 nucleotides: TGTGCCAGCAGCTCGAGATGGATTGAGACAGTTTATCAGCCCCAGCATTTT.